The 23 T cell receptor beta chains in this list originate from one sample, sequenced in a study of TET2 disruption in CD19-targeted CAR T cells. These receptors have no identified antigens. Treatment reported: autologous CTL019 cells: CD19 CAR with 4-1BB and CD3 zeta domains. Assay: immunoSEQ multiplex PCR; the TCRdb copy retains only in-frame clones and omits some. This table lists more than 25,000 clones. The sample in question was CD8- CAR+ T cells sorted from cultured blood T cells, obtained for CD19 CAR T cell therapy. The subset denotes: CD8-negative CAR-positive T cells from the infusion product. The source is a man aged 65-85 years with chronic lymphocytic leukemia.

Remarks on this clone: With the read ending 3 residues before the CDR3 end, the germline J gene is used to fill in that end. V usage is TRBV12-3 or TRBV12-4 and J usage is TRBJ2-1; a possible D gene is TRBD2 (6 bases). Trimming stripped 6 bases from V and 6 bases from J, with 12 bases between. CDR3 size: 13 residues. The chain's CDR3 is CASRGPSANEQFF. The part of the CDR3 DNA that was read is TGTGCCAGCAGGGGGCCTAGCGCCAATGAG.

In regard to this clone: Sequencing ends 3 residues short of the CDR3 end; the germline J gene provides the rest. The chain joins TRBV20-1 to TRBJ1-6; the D gene is possibly TRBD1 (6 bases). The germline V gene has CDR1 DFQATT and CDR2 SNEGSKA (reference sequence). This CDR3 region has 13 residues. Trimming shortened V by 5 bases and J by 7 bases, and 12 bases separated the two germline ends. The CDR3 DNA, read in part, is TGCAGTGCTGACGAGGGACACAATTCACCC. Residues: CSADEGHNSP. The entire CDR3 protein reads CSADEGHNSPLHF.

Points on this clone: One end of the junction does not line up with germline, which may come from a read error. The read stops 3 residues short of the end of the CDR3; the missing end is completed from the germline J gene. At the DNA level, this CDR3 is encoded by other sequences in the same sample as well. The V gene is TRBV5-1, the J gene TRBJ1-3; possibly TRBD1 for D (6 bases). The CDR3 sequence is 14 residues long. Germline CDR1 and CDR2: SGHRS and YFSETQ. The CDR3: CASSPRTDGNTIYF. The DNA read from the CDR3 is TGCGCCAGCAGCCCCCGGACAGACGGAAACACT.

Comments on this clone: The missing CDR3 end, 3 residues past where the read stops, is filled in from the germline J gene. The chain has TRBV6-2 or TRBV6-3 and TRBJ1-5; D uncertain. This CDR3 spans 15 amino acids. Between the trimmed V and J ends, which lost 6 bases and 6 bases, there was a span of 18 bases. The germline gives CDR1 MNHEY, CDR2 SVGEGT. The CDR3 DNA, read in part, is TGTGCCAGCAGGCGAGGCGTCGGGGAAAGTCAGCCC. Translation: CASRRGVGESQP. The whole CDR3 reads CASRRGVGESQPQHF.

As regards this clone: Coverage ceases 3 residues before the CDR3 finishes, and the germline J gene fills in the end. The same CDR3 can be traced to other DNA sequences in this sample. The chain employs TRBV4-1 and TRBJ1-2; TRBD1 agrees at 8 bases. The CDR3 is 14 amino acids. Germline V CDR1 and CDR2: MGHRA, YSYEKL. The CDR3 bases that were read are TGCGCCAGCAGTAACGACAGGGGTCAGCGGGGC. Translation gives CASSNDRGQRG. In full, the CDR3 is CASSNDRGQRGYTF.

Note on this clone: One end of the junction does not line up with germline, which may come from a read error. Sequencing ends 3 residues short of the CDR3 end; the germline J gene provides the rest. Other DNA sequences in this specimen translate into the identical CDR3. The chain recombines TRBV5-8 with TRBJ1-3; the match to TRBD1 covers 8 bases. Per germline, CDR1 SGHTS and CDR2 YDEGEE. This CDR3 spans 14 amino acids. This CDR3 reads CASSATGAGNTIYF. The covered CDR3 bases are TGTGCCAGCAGCGCGACAGGGGCTGGAAACACT.

In the case of this clone: The read ends 3 residues early relative to the CDR3; the germline J gene fills the gap. J is TRBJ2-3 and V is TRBV5-1; 9 bases are a match to TRBD2. CDR1 and CDR2 from the germline V gene are SGHRS and YFSETQ. The CDR3 length is 15 residues. V shed 1 base and J 2 bases; nucleotides not matched to a gene: 2. CDR3 sequence reads: CASSLPSGDTDTQYF. Partial CDR3 DNA: TGCGCCAGCAGCTTGCCTAGCGGGGACACAGATACG.

About this clone: The sequenced fragment ends 3 residues before the CDR3 boundary, so the rest is inferred from the germline J gene. The J gene is TRBJ1-2, the V gene TRBV30; D might be TRBD1 (5 bases). The CDR3 sequence is 15 residues long. Looked up from germline, CDR1 is GTSNPN and CDR2 is SVGIG (reference sequence). The covered CDR3 bases are TGTGCCTTGCAGGGACTTCGGAGCTCCTACAATGAC. Its protein product is CALQGLRSSYND. The whole CDR3 protein is CALQGLRSSYNDYTF.

About this clone itself: The read halts 3 residues ahead of the CDR3 end, with the missing end drawn from the germline J gene. The V call is TRBV5-1, the J call TRBJ1-2; possibly TRBD1 for D (5 bases). Germline CDR1 SGHRS, CDR2 YFSETQ. CDR3 size: 17 residues. The sequenced CDR3 bases are TGCGCCAGCAGCCGCGTAACAACAGGAGACAGCACAGATACC. Protein product: CASSRVTTGDSTDT. The whole CDR3 region reads CASSRVTTGDSTDTYTF.

Notes on this clone: The sequence runs out 3 residues before the end of the CDR3; the remainder is reconstructed from the germline J gene. The genes are TRBV4-1 and TRBJ2-5, with 10 bases identical to TRBD2. This CDR3 has 16 amino acids. Germline V CDR1 and CDR2: MGHRA, YSYEKL. With 1 base clipped from V and 1 base from J, the junction kept 3 bases outside the gene matches. CDR3 bases read: TGCGCCAGCAGCCAAGGAGCTAGCGGGGGCCAAGAGACC. Its translation is CASSQGASGGQET. The whole CDR3 protein reads CASSQGASGGQETQYF.

On this clone itself: Read sequence stops 3 residues before the CDR3 end, and the germline J gene provides the missing end. This sequence joins TRBV6-2 or TRBV6-3 and TRBJ1-5; D is ambiguous. Germline-derived CDR1 and CDR2 are MNHEY and SVGEGT. The CDR3 has 13 residues. Trimming shortened V by 6 bases and J by 3 bases, and 9 bases separated the two germline ends. The part of the CDR3 DNA that was read is TGTGCCAGCAGGCGGACTAACAATCAGCCC. Residues: CASRRTNNQP. In full, the CDR3 reads CASRRTNNQPQHF.

On this clone itself: The read falls 3 residues short of the CDR3 end, and the missing part is taken from the germline J gene. The rearrangement joins TRBV19 to TRBJ2-4; perhaps TRBD2 as D (8 bases). The CDR3 is made up of 17 amino acids. Germline V lookup: CDR1 LNHDA, CDR2 SQIVND (reference sequence). The sequenced part of the CDR3 DNA is TGTGCCAGTAGTCCCGGGAGGGCCGTCAGGGGGTTTGAGACT. It specifies CASSPGRAVRGFET. The full CDR3 protein reads CASSPGRAVRGFETQYF.

Judged by frequency, this clone is medium-sized. Read coverage stops 3 residues before the CDR3 terminus; the germline J gene supplies the remainder. Other nucleotide sequences in the sample specify the same CDR3. This chain uses TRBV7-3 with TRBJ2-7; TRBD1 matches at 8 bases. Per the germline V gene, CDR1 is SGHTA and CDR2 is FQGTGA. The CDR3 runs 17 residues. The ends lost 5 bases at V and 3 bases at J; junction bases unmatched: 15. CDR3 bases read: TGTGCCAGCAGCCCAACGACAGGGGCCCTAGGGTACTACGAG. Its protein product is CASSPTTGALGYYE. The full CDR3 is CASSPTTGALGYYEQYF.

In regard to this clone: The CDR3 end falls 3 residues outside the read, so it is completed with the germline J gene. The chain carries TRBV6-4 and TRBJ1-2, with D unclear. The germline V gene encodes CDR1 MRHNA and CDR2 SNTAGT. The CDR3 extends over 11 amino acids. Trimming shortened V by 3 bases and J by 4 bases, and 3 bases separated the two germline ends. This CDR3 reads CASSEGYGYTF. Incomplete CDR3 DNA: TGTGCCAGCAGTGAAGGCTATGGC.

Notes on this clone: The germline gene is not matched at one end of the junction; a read error may be the cause. The read terminates 3 residues ahead of where the CDR3 ends, so the germline J gene completes it. This CDR3 is also generated by other DNA sequences in the sample. The chain combines TRBV2 with TRBJ1-2, with 8 bases lining up with TRBD1. There are 12 residues in the CDR3. From germline, CDR1 is SNHLY and CDR2 FYNNEI. This CDR3 reads CASRGQGYGYTF. The sequenced CDR3 bases are TGTGCCAGCAGAGGACAGGGCTATGGT.

Of note for this clone: The CDR3 end is not reached by the read, which stops 3 residues before it; the germline J gene fills it in. The chain joins TRBV20-1 to TRBJ2-3, with a tentative D call TRBD1 (5 bases). The V end lost 1 base, the J end lost 2 bases, and 13 bases lay between the germline ends. This CDR3 is built from 15 residues. The germline V gene has CDR1 DFQATT and CDR2 SNEGSKA (reference sequence). The CDR3 protein is CSARVSSGYTDTQYF. The CDR3 bases that were read are TGCAGTGCTAGAGTGAGTTCAGGGTACACAGATACG.

Note on this clone: With the read ending 3 residues before the CDR3 end, the germline J gene is used to fill in that end. The chain has TRBV19 and TRBJ1-2, with D maybe TRBD1 (6 bases). This CDR3 comprises 14 residues. Germline lookup yields CDR1 LNHDA and CDR2 SQIVND (reference sequence). The CDR3 sequence: CASRAGGPKDTYTF. The sequenced part of the CDR3 DNA is TGTGCCAGTAGAGCGGGGGGGCCAAAAGATACC. The full variable domain, in which reference TRBV19 and TRBJ1-2 provide the parts outside the CDR3, is DGGITQSPKYLFRKEGQNVTLSCEQNLNHDAMYWYRQDPGQGLRLIYYSQIVNDFQKGDIAEGYSVSREKKESFPLTVTSAQKNPTAFYLCASRAGGPKDTYTFGSGTRLTVV.

With regard to this clone: The CDR3 is cut off 3 residues early in the read; its end comes from the germline J gene. This chain connects TRBV7-3 to TRBJ1-1; D may be TRBD1 (6 bases). Germline V CDR1 and CDR2: SGHTA, FQGTGA. The CDR3 runs 13 residues. V lost 5 bases, J lost 3 bases, and 10 bases lay in between. CDR3 residues: CASSIQGDTEAFF. The DNA read from the CDR3 is TGTGCCAGCAGCATACAGGGTGACACTGAA.

As concerns this clone: The CDR3 goes on 3 residues after the read ends, and that part is filled in from the germline J gene. The chain uses TRBV12-3 or TRBV12-4 and TRBJ2-3; 12 bases match TRBD2. With V trimmed by 6 bases and J by 5 bases, 3 bases remained unmatched. The CDR3 is 14 residues long. The CDR3 here is CASSSLAGGDTQYF. Incomplete CDR3 DNA: TGTGCCAGCAGCTCACTAGCGGGGGGAGATACG.

As for this clone: The sequenced fragment ends 3 residues before the CDR3 boundary, so the rest is inferred from the germline J gene. V gene TRBV5-1 combines with J gene TRBJ1-6; TRBD1 matches at 7 bases. CDR1 and CDR2 from the germline V gene are SGHRS and YFSETQ. The CDR3 runs 14 residues. Losses at the gene ends were 0 bases for V and 7 bases for J; bases not matched to a gene: 1. CDR3: CASSLGTGNSPLHF. CDR3 DNA (partial): TGCGCCAGCAGCTTGGGGACAGGCAATTCACCC. Using reference TRBV5-1 and TRBJ1-6 for the parts outside the CDR3, the full variable domain is KAGVTQTPRYLIKTRGQQVTLSCSPISGHRSVSWYQQTPGQGLQFLFEYFSETQRNKGNFPGRFSGRQFSNSRSEMNVSTLELGDSALYLCASSLGTGNSPLHFGNGTRLTVT.

As for this clone: The missing CDR3 end, 3 residues past where the read stops, is filled in from the germline J gene. The gene calls are TRBV18 and TRBJ1-2, with 8 bases aligning to TRBD1. This CDR3 comprises 16 residues. The germline V gene encodes CDR1 KGHSH and CDR2 LQKENI. CDR3 sequence: CASSPPNQGALNDYTF. CDR3 DNA, as far as it was read: TGTGCCAGCTCACCACCAAATCAGGGGGCTCTTAACGAC.

Concerning this clone: The sequence runs out 3 residues before the end of the CDR3; the remainder is reconstructed from the germline J gene. This rearrangement joins TRBV13 to TRBJ2-7, with a possible D match to TRBD1 (6 bases). Germline CDR1 PRHDT, CDR2 FYEKMQ (reference sequence). The CDR3 extends over 15 amino acids. Trimming took 2 bases from V and 4 from J, leaving 15 bases between them. The CDR3 sequence is CASSLSSQGSYEQYF. The sequenced CDR3 bases are TGTGCCAGCAGCTTAAGCTCACAGGGCTCGTACGAG.

A note on this clone: Sequencing ends 3 residues short of the CDR3 end; the germline J gene provides the rest. This sequence joins TRBV7-9 and TRBJ2-4; D is perhaps TRBD1 (5 bases). CDR3 size: 12 residues. Germline V gene lookup returns CDR1 SEHNR and CDR2 FQNEAQ (reference sequence). This chain's CDR3 is CASSPDTYGQYF. CDR3 DNA, as far as it was read: TGTGCCAGCAGCCCGGACACTTATGGT.